These 7 T cell receptor beta chains share one sample of origin, sequenced in a study of OX40 agonist ivuxolimab in advanced cancers. Using immunoSEQ multiplex PCR, the repertoire was profiled, and TCRdb retains in-frame clones only, with some absent. The repertoire holds roughly 25,000 clones, with roughly 87% as singletons. The material was CD4+ or CD8+ T cells sorted from blood, obtained in a trial of the OX40 agonist ivuxolimab. All receptors derive from an adult with an advanced solid tumor such as melanoma, head and neck, liver or kidney cancer.

The genes are TRBV27 and TRBJ1-1; D is unresolved. Germline CDR1 MNHEY, CDR2 SMNVEV (reference sequence). V lost 0 bases and J 6 bases, leaving 11 bases between the germline ends. The CDR3 loop spans 14 amino acids. CDR3: CASSLSGSNAEAFF. The CDR3 DNA is TGTGCCAGCAGTTTATCGGGCTCTAACGCTGAAGCTTTCTTT.

This clone was recorded only once. The chain employs TRBV5-1 and TRBJ1-3; D is perhaps TRBD1 (5 bases). CDR1 and CDR2 from the germline V gene are SGHRS and YFSETQ. The V end was cut by 0 bases, the J end by 0 bases, with 13 bases between. The CDR3 consists of 17 residues. CDR3 bases: TGCGCCAGCAGCTTGGCCCAGGGTGGGATCTCTGGAAACACCATATATTTT. This gives the protein CASSLAQGGISGNTIYF.

Of note for this clone: Because the CDR3 is missing its conserved closing phenylalanine or tryptophan, this is likely a read error. This chain uses TRBV19 with TRBJ1-6; TRBD1 matches 7 bases. V shed 3 bases and J 10 bases; nucleotides not matched to a gene: 3. The CDR3 consists of 13 residues. Germline CDR1 LNHDA, CDR2 SQIVND (reference sequence). The CDR3 spells CASSMGQQSPLHL. The CDR3 DNA is TGTGCCAGTAGTATGGGACAGCAATCACCCCTCCACCTT.

The chain has TRBV19 and TRBJ1-6; D is perhaps TRBD1 (6 bases). Trimming left V 9 bases short and J 2 bases short, with 14 bases between. Germline assignment: CDR1 LNHDA and CDR2 SQIVND (reference sequence). This CDR3 region has 15 residues. The chain's CDR3 is CASAPGQTYNSPLHF. CDR3 DNA: TGTGCCAGCGCCCCCGGACAGACCTATAATTCACCCCTCCACTTT.

The V and J genes are TRBV7-9 and TRBJ2-5; D possibly corresponds to TRBD1 (6 bases). This CDR3 is built from 14 residues. V lost 5 bases to trimming and J lost 4 bases, with 14 bases between them. The germline gives CDR1 SEHNR, CDR2 FQNEAQ (reference sequence). CDR3 sequence: CASSLTQGPETQYF. The CDR3 coding sequence is TGTGCCAGCAGCCTTACACAGGGTCCAGAGACCCAGTACTTC.

The V gene is TRBV25-1, the J gene TRBJ2-1; tentative D call: TRBD1 (6 bases). Germline V gene sequence: CDR1 MGHDK, CDR2 SYGVNS. V lost 5 bases and J lost 13, with 18 bases in between. This CDR3 comprises 13 residues. Written as DNA, the CDR3 is TGTGCCAGCAGTTCCTTTCTGGGGGCCGGTCAGTTCTTC. It translates to CASSSFLGAGQFF.

The chain links TRBV28 to TRBJ1-1; D might be TRBD1 (5 bases). The CDR3 loop spans 17 amino acids. The V gene lost 0 bases and the J gene lost 2 bases, with 16 bases spanning the gap. Germline CDR1 reads MDHEN; CDR2 reads SYDVKM. CDR3 in amino acids: CASSLWGGGTRNTEAFF. The DNA of the CDR3 is TGTGCCAGCAGTTTATGGGGCGGGGGGACCCGTAACACTGAAGCTTTCTTT.